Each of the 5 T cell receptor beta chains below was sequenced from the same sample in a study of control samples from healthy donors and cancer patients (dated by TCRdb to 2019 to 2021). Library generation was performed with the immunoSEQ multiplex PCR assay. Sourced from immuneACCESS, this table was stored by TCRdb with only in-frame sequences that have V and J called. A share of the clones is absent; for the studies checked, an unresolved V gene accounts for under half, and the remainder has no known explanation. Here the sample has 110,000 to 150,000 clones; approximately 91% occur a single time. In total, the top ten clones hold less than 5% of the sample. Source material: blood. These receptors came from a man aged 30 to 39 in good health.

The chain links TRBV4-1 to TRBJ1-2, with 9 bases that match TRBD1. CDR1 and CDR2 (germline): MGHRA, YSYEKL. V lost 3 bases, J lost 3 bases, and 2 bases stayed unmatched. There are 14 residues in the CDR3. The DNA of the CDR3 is TGCGCCAGCAGCCAGGACAGGGGCGACTATGGCTACACCTTC. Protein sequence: CASSQDRGDYGYTF.

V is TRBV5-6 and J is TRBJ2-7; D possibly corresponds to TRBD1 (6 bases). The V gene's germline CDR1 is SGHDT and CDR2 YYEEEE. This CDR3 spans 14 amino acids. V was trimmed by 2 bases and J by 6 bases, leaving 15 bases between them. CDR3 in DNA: TGTGCCAGCAGCTTCGTATCAGGGGACGGCGAGCAGTACTTC. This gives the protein CASSFVSGDGEQYF.

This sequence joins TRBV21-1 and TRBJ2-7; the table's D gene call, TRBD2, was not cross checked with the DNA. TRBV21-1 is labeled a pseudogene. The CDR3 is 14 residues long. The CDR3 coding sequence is TGTGCCAGCAGCAAAGGACTAGAATGGTACGAGCAGTACTTC. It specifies CASSKGLEWYEQYF.

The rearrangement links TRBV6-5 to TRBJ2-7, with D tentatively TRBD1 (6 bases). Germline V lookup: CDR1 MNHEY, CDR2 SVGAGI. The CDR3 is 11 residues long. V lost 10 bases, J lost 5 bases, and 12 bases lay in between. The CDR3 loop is CATGEHNEQYF. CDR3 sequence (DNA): TGTGCCACAGGGGAACATAACGAGCAGTACTTC.

CDR3 amino acids: CASSPPAGQGPEQYF. For the CDR3, the DNA is TGTGCCAGCTCACCACCGGCTGGACAGGGGCCCGAGCAGTACTTC. The rearrangement joins TRBV18 to TRBJ2-7; 9 nucleotides line up with TRBD1. CDR1 and CDR2 (germline): KGHSH, LQKENI. V gave up 0 bases and J gave up 6 bases; unmatched junction bases: 6. The CDR3 is 15 residues long.